Shown below are 12 T cell receptor beta chains from a single sample sequenced in a study of brain T cells in children with intractable seizures. Time point meaning: blood from clinic visit 5 months post-surgery; TSC patient then seizure free. Profiling relied on immunoSEQ multiplex PCR, and the TCRdb table lists in-frame clones only, not all of them. The sample lists about 350,000 clones, about 94% seen once, with 5% to 7% in the top ten. The starting material was peripheral blood, obtained roughly 5 months after surgery. The receptors derive from a boy younger than two with tuberous sclerosis and intractable seizures.

This chain links TRBV4-2 with TRBJ2-5; possible D gene TRBD1, 5 bases. Germline V lookup: CDR1 LGHNA, CDR2 YNFKEQ. V was shortened by 0 bases and J by 5 bases, with 22 bases between the two germline ends. The CDR3 contains 18 residues. CDR3 residues: CASSQERNLYAGWETQYF. CDR3 coding DNA: TGTGCCAGCAGCCAAGAAAGAAATCTTTACGCAGGGTGGGAGACCCAGTACTTC.

This clone occurred a few times. The rearrangement links TRBV12-3 or TRBV12-4 to TRBJ2-7; D remains unclear. V was shortened by 3 bases and J by 2 bases, with 5 bases between the two germline ends. The CDR3 consists of 12 residues. The CDR3 here is CASSFGTYEQYF. The CDR3 DNA sequence: TGTGCCAGCAGTTTTGGGACCTACGAGCAGTACTTC.

The J gene is TRBJ2-1, the V gene TRBV6-5, with D perhaps TRBD2 (6 bases). In germline, CDR1 is MNHEY, CDR2 SVGAGI. The CDR3 contains 16 residues. Between the trimmed V and J ends, which lost 0 bases and 4 bases, there was a span of 13 bases. CDR3 sequence (DNA): TGTGCCAGCAGTTACTCGCGTCTAGCGTCTTACAATGAGCAGTTCTTC. Translated: CASSYSRLASYNEQFF.

The gene calls are TRBV14 and TRBJ2-7, with a possible D match to TRBD2 (6 bases). Germline CDR1 reads SGHDN; CDR2 reads FVKESK. The length of the CDR3 is 13 residues. The V end lost 5 bases, the J end lost 7 bases, and 15 bases lay between the germline ends. CDR3 region: CASSVTRGSEQYF. The CDR3 DNA is TGTGCCAGCAGCGTCACCCGGGGGTCTGAGCAGTACTTC.

V gene TRBV19 combines with J gene TRBJ1-2; D possibly corresponds to TRBD1 (5 bases). This CDR3 is built from 13 residues. The V and J ends lost 6 bases and 3 bases respectively, with 11 bases between them. Germline loops: CDR1 LNHDA, CDR2 SQIVND (reference sequence). CDR3 amino acids: CASRDSGDYGYTF. The CDR3 nucleotides read TGTGCCAGTAGAGACTCGGGGGACTATGGCTACACCTTC.

CDR3 sequence: CASSFTSAGSSSGNTIYF. In nucleotides, the CDR3 is TGTGCCAGCAGCTTCACGTCAGCCGGCAGCTCCTCTGGAAACACCATATATTTT. The chain couples TRBV13 to TRBJ1-3; D call uncertain. With 3 bases removed from V and 0 bases from J, the gap between germline ends came to 18 bases. This CDR3 contains 18 residues. Germline V gene sequence: CDR1 PRHDT, CDR2 FYEKMQ (reference sequence).

This clone has a single count. The chain uses TRBV6-6 and TRBJ2-7; D call uncertain. Germline-derived CDR1 and CDR2 are MNHNY and SVGAGI (reference sequence). V was trimmed by 2 bases and J by 1 base, leaving 9 bases between them. This CDR3 is built from 14 residues. The CDR3 here is CASSYRPGSYEQYF. CDR3 DNA sequence: TGTGCCAGCAGTTACCGCCCGGGTTCCTACGAGCAGTACTTC.

The rearrangement links TRBV12-5 to TRBJ2-7; 7 bases are shared with TRBD1. Per germline, CDR1 LGHNT and CDR2 FRNRAP. Trimming removed 5 bases from V and 3 bases from J; junction bases left unmatched: 7. The CDR3 spans 14 residues. CDR3 region: CASGPSDRFYEQYF. CDR3 in DNA: TGTGCTAGTGGTCCCTCGGACAGGTTCTACGAGCAGTACTTC.

The chain is built from TRBV6-6 and TRBJ2-7; a weak D match, TRBD2 (5 bases). Germline V gives CDR1 MNHNY, CDR2 SVGAGI (reference sequence). V shed 2 bases and J shed 2 bases, with 13 bases lying between them. The CDR3 has 15 amino acids. The CDR3 is CASSYGLGATYEQYF. The CDR3, as DNA: TGTGCCAGCAGTTACGGATTGGGAGCAACCTACGAGCAGTACTTC.

The rearrangement joins TRBV7-8 to TRBJ2-5; TRBD1 agrees at 9 bases. This CDR3 comprises 16 residues. Germline loops: CDR1 SGHVS, CDR2 FQNEAQ. The trim removed 5 bases at V and 5 bases at J, leaving 12 bases unmatched. CDR3 region: CASSPPGTGRLETQYF. The CDR3, as DNA: TGTGCCAGCAGCCCCCCCGGGACAGGGAGGCTGGAGACCCAGTACTTC.

V is TRBV28 and J is TRBJ2-7; 12 bases are shared with TRBD2. The V gene end was trimmed by 5 bases and the J gene end by 0 bases; junction bases not matched to a gene: 5. The germline V gene encodes CDR1 MDHEN and CDR2 SYDVKM. CDR3 size: 16 residues. This chain's CDR3 is CASSGGLAGRSYEQYF. In DNA form, the CDR3 reads TGTGCCAGCAGTGGGGGACTAGCGGGCCGCTCCTACGAGCAGTACTTC.

The chain couples TRBV2 to TRBJ1-5; D might be TRBD1 (6 bases). The CDR3 has 15 residues. Germline V gene data show CDR1 as SNHLY and CDR2 as FYNNEI. V was shortened by 3 bases and J by 1 base, with 10 bases between the two germline ends. CDR3 DNA sequence: TGTGCCAGCAGTGAGGGGGCTTGGAGCAATCAGCCCCAGCATTTT. As protein: CASSEGAWSNQPQHF.